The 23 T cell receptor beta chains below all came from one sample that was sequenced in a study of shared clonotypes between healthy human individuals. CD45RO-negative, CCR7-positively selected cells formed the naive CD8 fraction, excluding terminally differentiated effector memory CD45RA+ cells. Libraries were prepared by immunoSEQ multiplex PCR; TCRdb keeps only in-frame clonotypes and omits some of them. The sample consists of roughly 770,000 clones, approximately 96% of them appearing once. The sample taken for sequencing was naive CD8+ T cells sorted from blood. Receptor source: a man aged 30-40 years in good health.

The chain's CDR3 is CASSPYKEGQGQFF. The CDR3 nucleotides are TGTGCCAGCAGCCCGTACAAGGAAGGGCAAGGGCAGTTCTTC. The chain recombines TRBV7-9 with TRBJ2-1; the D is unclear. V was shortened by 5 bases and J by 12 bases, with 20 bases between the two germline ends. CDR1 is SEHNR and CDR2 is FQNEAQ in the germline V gene (reference sequence). There are 14 residues in the CDR3.

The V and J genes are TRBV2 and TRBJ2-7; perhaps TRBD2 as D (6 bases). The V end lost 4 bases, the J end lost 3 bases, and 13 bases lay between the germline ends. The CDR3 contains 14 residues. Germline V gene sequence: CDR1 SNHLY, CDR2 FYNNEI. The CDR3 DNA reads TGTGCCAGCAGTGGAGTAGGGACTGACTACGAGCAGTACTTC. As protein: CASSGVGTDYEQYF.

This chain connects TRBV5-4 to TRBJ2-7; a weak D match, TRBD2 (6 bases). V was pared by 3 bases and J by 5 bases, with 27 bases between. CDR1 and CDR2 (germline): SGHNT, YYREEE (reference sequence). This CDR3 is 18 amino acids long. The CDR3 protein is CASSSDSGSESFLHEQYF. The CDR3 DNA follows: TGTGCCAGCAGCTCCGATAGCGGCTCTGAGAGCTTTCTCCACGAGCAGTACTTC.

CDR3 DNA sequence: TGTGCCAGCAGCAGACCCTCATCCAGCGGGAAACTGTTTTTT. This gives the protein CASSRPSSSGKLFF. The chain uses TRBV21-1 and TRBJ1-4. TRBV21-1 is tagged as a pseudogene. There are 14 residues in the CDR3.

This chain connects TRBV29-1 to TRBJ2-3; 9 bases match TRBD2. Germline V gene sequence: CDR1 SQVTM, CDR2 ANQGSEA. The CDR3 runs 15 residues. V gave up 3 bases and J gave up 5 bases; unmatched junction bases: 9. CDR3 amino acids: CSVDSIAGEGDTQYF. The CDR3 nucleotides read TGCAGCGTTGATTCGATAGCGGGAGAGGGAGATACGCAGTATTTT.

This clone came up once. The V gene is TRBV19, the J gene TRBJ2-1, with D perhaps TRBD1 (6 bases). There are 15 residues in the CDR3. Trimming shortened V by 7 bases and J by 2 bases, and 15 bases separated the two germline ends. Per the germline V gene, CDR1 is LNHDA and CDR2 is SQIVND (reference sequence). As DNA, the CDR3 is TGTGCCAGTACTGGGACATCCCCAACCTACAATGAGCAGTTCTTC. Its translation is CASTGTSPTYNEQFF.

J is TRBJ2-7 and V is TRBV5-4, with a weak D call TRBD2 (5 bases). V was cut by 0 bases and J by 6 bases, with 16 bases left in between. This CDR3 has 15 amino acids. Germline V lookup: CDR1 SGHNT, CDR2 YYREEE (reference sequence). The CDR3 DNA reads TGTGCCAGCAGCTTGGACGGGGTCGGGTTGGGCGAGCAGTACTTC. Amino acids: CASSLDGVGLGEQYF.

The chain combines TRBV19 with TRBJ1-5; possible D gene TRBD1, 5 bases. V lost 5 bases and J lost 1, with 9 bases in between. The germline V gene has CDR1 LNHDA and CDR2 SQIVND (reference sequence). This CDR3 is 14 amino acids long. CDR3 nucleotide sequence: TGTGCCAGTAGTGTGAACAGGAGCAATCAGCCCCAGCATTTT. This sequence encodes CASSVNRSNQPQHF.

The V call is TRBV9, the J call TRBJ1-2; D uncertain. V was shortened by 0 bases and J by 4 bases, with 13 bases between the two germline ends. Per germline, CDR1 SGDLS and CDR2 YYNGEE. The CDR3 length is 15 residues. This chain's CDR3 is CASSVGREEFYGYTF. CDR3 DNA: TGTGCCAGCAGCGTAGGTCGGGAGGAATTCTATGGCTACACCTTC. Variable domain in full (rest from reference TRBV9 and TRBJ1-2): DSGVTQTPKHLITATGQRVTLRCSPRSGDLSVYWYQQSLDQGLQFLIQYYNGEERAKGNILERFSAQQFPDLHSELNLSSLELGDSALYFCASSVGREEFYGYTFGSGTRLTVV.

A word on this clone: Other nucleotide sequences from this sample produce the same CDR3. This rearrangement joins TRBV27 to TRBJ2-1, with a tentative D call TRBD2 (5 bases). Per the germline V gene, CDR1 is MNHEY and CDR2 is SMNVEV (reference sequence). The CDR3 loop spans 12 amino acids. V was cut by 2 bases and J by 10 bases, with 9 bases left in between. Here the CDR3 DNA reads TGTGCCAGCAGTTTACGGGGTTACGAGCAGTTCTTC. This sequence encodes CASSLRGYEQFF.

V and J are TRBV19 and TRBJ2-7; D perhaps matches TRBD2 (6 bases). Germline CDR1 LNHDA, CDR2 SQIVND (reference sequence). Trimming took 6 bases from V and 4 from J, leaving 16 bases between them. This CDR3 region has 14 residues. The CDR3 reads CASSAEEGLYEQYF. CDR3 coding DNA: TGTGCCAGTAGCGCGGAGGAGGGTTTATACGAGCAGTACTTC.

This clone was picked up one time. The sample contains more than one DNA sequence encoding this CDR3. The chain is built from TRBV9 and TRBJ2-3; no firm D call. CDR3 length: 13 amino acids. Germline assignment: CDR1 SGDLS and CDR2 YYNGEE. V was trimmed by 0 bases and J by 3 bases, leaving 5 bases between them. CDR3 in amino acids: CASSVVATDTQYF. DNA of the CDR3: TGTGCCAGCAGCGTAGTGGCAACAGATACGCAGTATTTT.

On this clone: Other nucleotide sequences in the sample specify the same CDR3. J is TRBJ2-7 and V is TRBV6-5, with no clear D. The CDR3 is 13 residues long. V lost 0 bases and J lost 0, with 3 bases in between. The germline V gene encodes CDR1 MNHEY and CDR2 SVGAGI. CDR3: CASSYSPSYEQYF. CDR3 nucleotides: TGTGCCAGCAGTTACTCCCCCTCCTACGAGCAGTACTTC.

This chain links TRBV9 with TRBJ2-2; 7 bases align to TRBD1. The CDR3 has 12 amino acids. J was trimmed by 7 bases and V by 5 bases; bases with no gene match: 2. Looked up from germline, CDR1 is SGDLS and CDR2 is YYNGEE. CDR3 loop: CASSDRDGELFF. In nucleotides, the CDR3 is TGTGCCAGCAGTGACAGGGACGGGGAGCTGTTTTTT.

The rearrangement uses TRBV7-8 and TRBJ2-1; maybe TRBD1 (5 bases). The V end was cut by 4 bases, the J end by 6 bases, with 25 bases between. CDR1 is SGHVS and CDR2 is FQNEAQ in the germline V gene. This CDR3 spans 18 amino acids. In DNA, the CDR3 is TGTGCCAGCAGCTCCCTGGGGCCCGCATCTTATCCGGGCAATGAGCAGTTCTTC. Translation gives CASSSLGPASYPGNEQFF.

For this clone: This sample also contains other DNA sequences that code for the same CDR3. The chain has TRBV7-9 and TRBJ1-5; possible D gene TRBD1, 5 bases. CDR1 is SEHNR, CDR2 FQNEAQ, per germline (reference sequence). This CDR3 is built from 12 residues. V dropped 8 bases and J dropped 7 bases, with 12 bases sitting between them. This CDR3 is CASSLGVQPQHF. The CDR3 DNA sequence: TGTGCCAGCTCCCTAGGGGTACAGCCCCAGCATTTT.

DNA of the CDR3: TGCGCCAGCAGCAAAACCAACTACAATGAGCAGTTCTTC. This translates into CASSKTNYNEQFF. The V and J genes are TRBV4-1 and TRBJ2-1; D unresolved. Germline CDR1 MGHRA, CDR2 YSYEKL. The CDR3 runs to 13 residues. V lost 5 bases to trimming and J lost 3 bases, with 8 bases between them.

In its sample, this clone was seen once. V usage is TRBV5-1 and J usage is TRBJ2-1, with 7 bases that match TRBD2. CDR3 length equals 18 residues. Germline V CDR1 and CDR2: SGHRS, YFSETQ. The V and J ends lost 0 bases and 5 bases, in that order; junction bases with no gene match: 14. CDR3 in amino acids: CASSLVPSGNTGNNEQFF. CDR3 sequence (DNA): TGCGCCAGCAGCTTGGTCCCTAGCGGTAATACGGGAAACAATGAGCAGTTCTTC.

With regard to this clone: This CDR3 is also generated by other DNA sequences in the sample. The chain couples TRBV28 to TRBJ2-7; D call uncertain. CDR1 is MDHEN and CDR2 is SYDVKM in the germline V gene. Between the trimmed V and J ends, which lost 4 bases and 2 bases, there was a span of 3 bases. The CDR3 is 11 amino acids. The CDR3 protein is CASSSTYEQYF. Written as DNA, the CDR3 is TGTGCCAGCAGTTCGACCTACGAGCAGTACTTC. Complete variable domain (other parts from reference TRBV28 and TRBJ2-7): DVKVTQSSRYLVKRTGEKVFLECVQDMDHENMFWYRQDPGLGLRLIYFSYDVKMKEKGDIPEGYSVSREKKERFSLILESASTNQTSMYLCASSSTYEQYFGPGTRLTVT.

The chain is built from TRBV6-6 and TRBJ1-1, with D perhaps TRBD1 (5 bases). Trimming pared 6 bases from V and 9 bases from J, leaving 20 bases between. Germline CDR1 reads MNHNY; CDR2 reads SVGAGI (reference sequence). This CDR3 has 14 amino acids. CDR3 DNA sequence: TGTGCCAGCAGGACCGGGGCGGATTGGGGGAAAGCTTTCTTT. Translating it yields CASRTGADWGKAFF.

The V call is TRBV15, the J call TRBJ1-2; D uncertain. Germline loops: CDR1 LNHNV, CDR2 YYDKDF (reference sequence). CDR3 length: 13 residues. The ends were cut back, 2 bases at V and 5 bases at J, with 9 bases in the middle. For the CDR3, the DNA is TGTGCCACCAGCAGAAATGCCGGGTATGGCTACACCTTC. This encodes CATSRNAGYGYTF.

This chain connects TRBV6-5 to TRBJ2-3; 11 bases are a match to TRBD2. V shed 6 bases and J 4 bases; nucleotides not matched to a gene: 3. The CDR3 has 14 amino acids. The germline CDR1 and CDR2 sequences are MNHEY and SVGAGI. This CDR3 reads CASSMTSGADTQYF. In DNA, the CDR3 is TGTGCCAGCAGCATGACTAGCGGGGCAGATACGCAGTATTTT.

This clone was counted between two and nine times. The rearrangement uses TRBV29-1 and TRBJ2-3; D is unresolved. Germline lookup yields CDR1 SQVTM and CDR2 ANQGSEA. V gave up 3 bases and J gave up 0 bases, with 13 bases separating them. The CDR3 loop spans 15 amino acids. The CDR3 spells CSVEGTVSSTDTQYF. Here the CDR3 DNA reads TGCAGCGTTGAGGGAACAGTTTCTAGCACAGATACGCAGTATTTT.